The T cell receptor beta chain under discussion was sequenced for a study of T cells in Graves' hyperthyroidism and ophthalmopathy. General observations from the study: Appearing also in blood were most of the thyroid clonotypes expanded above 0.001.

This clonotype was detected only a few times. The antigen is not known. Thyroid ultrasound and orbital computed tomography, with clinical symptoms and serum thyroxine and TRAb, informed diagnoses. RNA transcripts gave rise to amplified TCR beta CDR3 regions. When the TCR CDR3 underwent first-round RT-PCR, the HTBI primer set was used. TCRdb reprocessed the multiplex PCR reads with MiXCR, giving one entry per CDR3 protein. The table shows fewer than 450,000 distinct CDR3 sequences, with about a sixth occurring only once. This CDR3 spans 14 amino acids. V gave up 7 bases and J gave up 1 base; unmatched junction bases: 6. Germline V gene sequence: CDR1 MNHEY, CDR2 SVGAGI.

The chain uses TRBV6-5 and TRBJ1-2, with TRBD1 identical over 7 bases. The sequence was obtained from a woman aged 30 to 39 with Graves' hyperthyroidism that later progressed to Graves' ophthalmopathy. The sequencing sample was made of blood. CDR3 protein: CASTRGRSNYGYTF. DNA for the CDR3: TGTGCCAGCACTAGGGGGCGAAGTAACTATGGCTACACCTTC.